Detailed here is one TCR beta chain. Its antigen is not identified. These data are taken from a study of monozygotic twins with inflammatory bowel disease. The CDR3 sequence is 12 residues long. The V gene's germline CDR1 is MNHEY and CDR2 SVGEGT. Whole-study findings and limits: Variability in patient repertoires may have come partly from differing immunosuppressive treatments. Among IBD patients, fewer clonotypes were shared with others than among healthy twins, especially with disease activity.

For both chains, the TCRalpha and TCRbeta cDNA went through two nested PCRs of around 15 and 9 cycles. TCRdb re-analyzed the 5' RACE reads; it lists each CDR3 protein once, without DNA. This sample contains around 140,000 distinct CDR3 sequences. The chain has TRBV6-2 or TRBV6-3 and TRBJ2-7. The specimen was blood. This sequence originates from a human donor with ulcerative colitis or Crohn's disease, or a healthy co-twin of an affected twin (not recorded which). CDR3 region: CATSGYSYEQYF.